This entry lists 27 T cell receptor beta chains sequenced from one sample in a study of blood T cells in healthy people across ages. Sample-barcoded 5' priming and a J-beta primer mix drove a second PCR of roughly 6 to 12 cycles. TCRdb recomputed calls from the 5' RACE reads with MiXCR, one row per CDR3 protein. This table has hundreds of thousands of distinct CDR3 sequences, 40% to 65% appearing once. The sample consisted of blood. These receptors came from a woman older than 75 in good health.

This clonotype has only a few counts. Just one base apart from a much larger clone, this may be a read error. The chain recombines TRBV29-1 with TRBJ2-5; D is possibly TRBD1 or TRBD2 (7 bases each). The V gene's germline CDR1 is SQVTM and CDR2 ANQGSEA. V dropped 4 bases and J dropped 11 bases, with 20 bases sitting between them. The CDR3 is 13 residues long. CDR3 nucleotide sequence: TGCAGCGTTGCTAGCAGGGGGGGGAATGAGCAGTACTTC. It is translated as CSVASRGGNEQYF.

There are a few counts of this clonotype. The genes are TRBV2 and TRBJ1-5; D gene ambiguous. The CDR3 covers 15 residues. V lost 4 bases and J lost 0, with 10 bases in between. Per germline, CDR1 SNHLY and CDR2 FYNNEI. CDR3: CASSGAGFSNQPQHF. DNA of the CDR3: TGTGCCAGCAGTGGGGCCGGGTTTAGCAATCAGCCCCAGCATTTT.

This clonotype was recorded only once. This sequence may be a read error, since a much larger clone differs from it by one base. The V call is TRBV27, the J call TRBJ2-1; D unresolved. V shed 11 bases and J shed 4 bases, with 9 bases lying between them. CDR3 length equals 11 residues. Germline CDR1 reads MNHEY; CDR2 reads SMNVEV (reference sequence). CDR3 coding DNA: TGTGCCTGCCGATGGTACAATGAGCAGTTCTTC. Translated: CACRWYNEQFF.

The V call is TRBV7-7, the J call TRBJ2-2; 10 positions match TRBD1. The CDR3 is 17 residues long. Germline-derived CDR1 and CDR2 are SSHAT and FNYEAQ (reference sequence). Unmatched junction bases numbered 7, after V lost 1 base and J lost 5 bases. DNA for the CDR3: TGTGCCAGCAGCTTAGAAAGCGGGACAGGGGCTACCGGGGAGCTGTTTTTT. The encoded protein is CASSLESGTGATGELFF. The whole variable domain, filled in from reference TRBV7-7 and TRBJ2-2, reads GAGVSQSPRYKVTKRGQDVTLRCDPISSHATLYWYQQALGQGPEFLTYFNYEAQPDKSGLPSDRFSAERPEGSISTLTIQRTEQRDSAMYRCASSLESGTGATGELFFGEGSRLTVL.

This clonotype showed up many times. The chain links TRBV5-1 to TRBJ2-5; D might be TRBD2 (6 bases). CDR1 is SGHRS, CDR2 YFSETQ, per germline. V shed 4 bases and J shed 5 bases, with 18 bases lying between them. The CDR3 totals 15 residues. The CDR3 sequence: CASSPSGVLPETQYF. CDR3 DNA: TGCGCCAGCAGCCCTTCGGGGGTTTTGCCGGAGACCCAGTACTTC.

In this sample, this clonotype turned up a few times. The CDR3 DNA is TGTGCCAGCTCACCGGGGACAGGGGGCTCGGGGCAGCCCCAGCATTTT. This gives the protein CASSPGTGGSGQPQHF. V usage is TRBV18 and J usage is TRBJ1-5, with 12 bases aligning to TRBD1. Germline V gene sequence: CDR1 KGHSH, CDR2 LQKENI. The CDR3 is made up of 16 amino acids. The J segment lost 7 bases and the V segment lost 3 bases, leaving 7 bases of the junction unmatched.

About this clonotype: A much larger clone differs from this one at a single base, so this may be a read error. The genes are TRBV20-1 and TRBJ2-1; the match to TRBD1 covers 8 bases. With V trimmed by 4 bases and J by 13 bases, 15 bases remained unmatched. The CDR3 has 14 residues. In germline, CDR1 is DFQATT, CDR2 SNEGSKA (reference sequence). CDR3 sequence: CSATPDREEETQFF. The CDR3 DNA is TGCAGTGCTACCCCGGACAGGGAAGAAGAGACCCAGTTCTTC.

With respect to this clonotype: Just one base apart from a much larger clone, this may be a read error. This chain uses TRBV10-3 with TRBJ2-1, with 11 bases fitting TRBD2. Germline lookup yields CDR1 ENHRY and CDR2 SYGVKD. This CDR3 contains 16 residues. The CDR3 sequence: CTISVLGTSGNNEQFF. The DNA of the CDR3 is TGTACCATCAGTGTCTTGGGGACTAGCGGTAACAATGAGCAGTTCTTC.

The chain combines TRBV19 with TRBJ2-1; 15 bases fit TRBD2. CDR3 size: 17 residues. With V trimmed by 3 bases and J by 4 bases, 4 bases remained unmatched. Germline V gene lookup returns CDR1 LNHDA and CDR2 SQIVND (reference sequence). Here the CDR3 DNA reads TGTGCCAGTAGTATCAGGGGACTAGCGGGGGGATACAATGAGCAGTTCTTC. Protein: CASSIRGLAGGYNEQFF.

Ten or more counts support this clonotype. The chain carries TRBV20-1 and TRBJ2-7, with TRBD2 identical over 9 bases. From germline, CDR1 is DFQATT and CDR2 SNEGSKA (reference sequence). Trimming cost V 5 bases and J 2 bases; bases outside gene matches: 7. The CDR3 totals 14 residues. The CDR3 sequence is CSAFIAGETYEQYF. For the CDR3, the DNA is TGCAGTGCTTTCATAGCGGGGGAGACCTACGAGCAGTACTTC.

A word on this clonotype: A junction end diverges from the germline sequence, so it may reflect a read error. The chain employs TRBV28 and TRBJ1-4; 7 bases fit TRBD1. CDR3 size: 14 residues. Per germline, CDR1 MDHEN and CDR2 SYDVKM. The CDR3 is CASSPQGPPEKRFF. The CDR3 region has the DNA TGTGCCAGCAGCCCACAGGGGCCGCCTGAAAAACGGTTTTTT.

This clonotype showed up just a few times. The V gene is TRBV29-1, the J gene TRBJ2-5; 8 bases match TRBD1. Germline lookup yields CDR1 SQVTM and CDR2 ANQGSEA. The J segment lost 4 bases and the V segment lost 6 bases, leaving 4 bases of the junction unmatched. This CDR3 has 12 amino acids. The CDR3 reads CSVQQGGETQYF. CDR3 nucleotides: TGCAGCGTCCAACAGGGGGGAGAGACCCAGTACTTC.

This clonotype was detected ten times or more. The rearrangement links TRBV24-1 to TRBJ2-3; weak D call: TRBD2 (6 bases). Germline lookup yields CDR1 KGHDR and CDR2 SFDVKD. V was pared by 9 bases and J by 3 bases, with 15 bases between. This CDR3 is built from 14 residues. CDR3 sequence: CATASGDPTDTQYF. DNA for the CDR3: TGTGCCACCGCCTCGGGGGACCCGACAGATACGCAGTATTTT.

The chain uses TRBV7-2 and TRBJ1-2; 11 positions agree with TRBD1. V shed 5 bases and J 3 bases; nucleotides not matched to a gene: 5. The CDR3 has 15 residues. Germline loops: CDR1 SGHTA, CDR2 FQGNSA. The CDR3, as DNA: TGTGCCAGCAGCGCCCGGGACAGGGGGTACTATGGCTACACCTTC. Translating gives CASSARDRGYYGYTF. Using reference TRBV7-2 and TRBJ1-2 for the parts outside the CDR3, the full variable domain is GAGVSQSPSNKVTEKGKDVELRCDPISGHTALYWYRQSLGQGLEFLIYFQGNSAPDKSGLPSDRFSAERTGGSVSTLTIQRTQQEDSAVYLCASSARDRGYYGYTFGSGTRLTVV.

The chain is built from TRBV4-1 and TRBJ1-5, with 7 bases identical to TRBD1. The CDR3 runs to 16 residues. Trimming at V came to 0 bases and at J to 9 bases, leaving 11 bases not matched to a gene. Germline CDR1 is MGHRA and CDR2 is YSYEKL. This CDR3 is CASSQDQQGGYRPQHF. In DNA form, the CDR3 reads TGCGCCAGCAGCCAAGATCAGCAGGGGGGATATCGGCCCCAGCATTTT.

This clonotype was counted at least ten times. The chain joins TRBV28 to TRBJ2-1, with 11 bases lining up with TRBD2. V was pared by 10 bases and J by 6 bases, with 11 bases of the junction left unmatched. Germline V lookup: CDR1 MDHEN, CDR2 SYDVKM. This CDR3 has 15 amino acids. The CDR3 spells CATGRGTSGGNEQFF. For the CDR3, the DNA is TGTGCCACCGGCCGCGGGACTAGCGGTGGCAATGAGCAGTTCTTC.

This clonotype was seen a single time. A read error is possible here, since a much larger clone lies one base away. The chain recombines TRBV6-1 with TRBJ2-3; 8 positions match TRBD2. Per the germline V gene, CDR1 is MNHNS and CDR2 is SASEGT. The CDR3 covers 17 residues. V shed 5 bases, J shed 1 base, and the junction held 11 bases outside the gene matches. CDR3 region: CASSPPPPGGGTDTQYF. The CDR3 nucleotides read TGTGCCAGCAGTCCCCCACCCCCCGGGGGGGGCACAGATACGCAGTATTTT.

The V and J genes are TRBV6-1 and TRBJ1-1; TRBD1 is a possible D gene (6 bases). V was cut by 7 bases and J by 11 bases, with 26 bases left in between. Germline CDR1 is MNHNS and CDR2 is SASEGT. The CDR3 extends over 15 amino acids. CDR3 sequence (DNA): TGTGCCAGCAACCTCTCTCGGGGGGGCGCCTCGTCGGCTTTCTTT. Residues: CASNLSRGGASSAFF.

V and J are TRBV12-3 or TRBV12-4 and TRBJ2-2, with 9 nucleotides matching TRBD2. The CDR3 runs to 15 residues. V was clipped by 3 bases and J by 7 bases; unmatched bases: 6. CDR3 coding DNA: TGTGCCAGCAGTTTGCGGGAGGGAAAGGGCGGGGAGCTGTTTTTT. Its protein product is CASSLREGKGGELFF.

The J gene is TRBJ2-1, the V gene TRBV2, with a possible D match to TRBD2 (6 bases). Germline V gene lookup returns CDR1 SNHLY and CDR2 FYNNEI. Trimming took off 1 base at V and 4 bases at J, with 17 bases between the two ends. The CDR3 runs to 17 residues. CDR3 nucleotide sequence: TGTGCCAGCAGTGAAGAGGAGGGTCTAGCGAGTTACAATGAGCAGTTCTTC. Translated: CASSEEEGLASYNEQFF.

The chain uses TRBV30 and TRBJ2-4; D could derive from TRBD1 or TRBD2 (5 bases each). The last part of the DNA fits TRBJ2-7 better; the J call may be wrong. CDR1 is GTSNPN, CDR2 SVGIG, per germline (reference sequence). The CDR3 runs 10 residues. This CDR3 reads CAVGDYEQYF. DNA of the CDR3: TGTGCCGTGGGGGACTACGAGCAGTACTTC.

This clonotype was observed at least ten times. The chain combines TRBV12-3 or TRBV12-4 with TRBJ1-5; D not resolved. The CDR3 runs 14 residues. Trimming left V 6 bases short and J 1 base short, with 10 bases between. This chain's CDR3 is CASRGGVSNQPQHF. In DNA, the CDR3 is TGTGCCAGCAGGGGTGGGGTGAGCAATCAGCCCCAGCATTTT.

A remark on this clonotype: A much larger clone lies one base from this, so it may be a read error. The V gene is TRBV3-1, the J gene TRBJ2-7, with D maybe TRBD1 (5 bases). The CDR3 sequence is 15 residues long. The V gene lost 1 base and the J gene lost 7 bases, with 17 bases spanning the gap. Germline V gene sequence: CDR1 LGHDT, CDR2 YNNKEL (reference sequence). The CDR3 region is CASSQGTPGSDEQYF. In DNA form, the CDR3 reads TGTGCCAGCAGCCAAGGGACACCCGGGTCCGATGAGCAGTACTTC.

As for this clonotype: A much larger clonotype is one base distant, so this may be a read error. This chain connects TRBV4-1 to TRBJ2-1; D is tentatively TRBD1 or TRBD2 (5 bases each). Germline V gene data show CDR1 as MGHRA and CDR2 as YSYEKL. The CDR3 extends over 13 amino acids. CDR3 amino acids: CGSSRDPHNEQFF. CDR3 nucleotide sequence: TGCGGCAGCAGCCGGGACCCCCACAATGAGCAGTTCTTC.

The chain employs TRBV2 and TRBJ2-1; the match to TRBD2 covers 11 bases. Trimming removed 7 bases from V and 1 base from J; junction bases left unmatched: 12. The germline CDR1 and CDR2 sequences are SNHLY and FYNNEI. CDR3 length equals 18 residues. CDR3 amino acids: CASIGLAGPEISYNEQFF. The CDR3 bases are TGTGCCAGCATCGGACTAGCGGGCCCGGAGATTTCCTACAATGAGCAGTTCTTC. Complete variable domain (other parts from reference TRBV2 and TRBJ2-1): EPEVTQTPSHQVTQMGQEVILRCVPISNHLYFYWYRQILGQKVEFLVSFYNNEISEKSEIFDDQFSVERPDGSNFTLKIRSTKLEDSAMYFCASIGLAGPEISYNEQFFGPGTRLTVL.

This clonotype occurred a few times. The final CDR3 position lacks the conserved phenylalanine or tryptophan, pointing to a likely read error. No DNA is shown, since the ends of the CDR3 on it are uncertain; the CDR3 is the one TCRdb lists. The CDR3 is CASSYIRTGGSYGYTFGS. The genes are TRBV6-5 and TRBJ2-1; no DNA check was done on the table's D call, TRBD1. Germline V gene sequence: CDR1 MNHEY, CDR2 SVGAGI. Inclusive of both ends, the CDR3 amounts to 18 amino acids.

This clonotype was counted only a few times. This chain connects TRBV7-2 to TRBJ2-5; 9 bases align to TRBD2. Germline lookup yields CDR1 SGHTA and CDR2 FQGNSA. The junction had 11 bases not matched to a gene; V was cut back by 3 bases and J by 9 bases. The CDR3 runs to 15 residues. The CDR3 region has the DNA TGTGCCAGCAGCTTTGAGACTCCAGTAGCGGGGGCCCAGTACTTC. It encodes CASSFETPVAGAQYF. The full variable domain, its missing parts supplied by reference TRBV7-2 and TRBJ2-5, is GAGVSQSPSNKVTEKGKDVELRCDPISGHTALYWYRQSLGQGLEFLIYFQGNSAPDKSGLPSDRFSAERTGGSVSTLTIQRTQQEDSAVYLCASSFETPVAGAQYFGPGTRLLVL.